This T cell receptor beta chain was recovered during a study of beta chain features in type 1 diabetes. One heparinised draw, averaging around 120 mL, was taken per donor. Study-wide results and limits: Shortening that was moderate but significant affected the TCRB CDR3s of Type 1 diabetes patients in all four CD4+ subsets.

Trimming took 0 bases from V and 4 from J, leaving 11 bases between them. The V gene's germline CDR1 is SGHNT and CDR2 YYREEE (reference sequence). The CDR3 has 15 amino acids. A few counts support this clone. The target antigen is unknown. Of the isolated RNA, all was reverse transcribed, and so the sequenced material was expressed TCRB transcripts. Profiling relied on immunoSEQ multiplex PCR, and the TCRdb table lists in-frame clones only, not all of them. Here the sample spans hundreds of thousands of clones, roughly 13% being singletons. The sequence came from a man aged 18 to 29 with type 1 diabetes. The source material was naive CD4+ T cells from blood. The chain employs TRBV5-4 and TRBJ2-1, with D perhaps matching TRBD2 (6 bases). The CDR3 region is CASSLVATSYNEQFF. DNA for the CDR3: TGTGCCAGCAGCTTGGTGGCGACTAGTTACAATGAGCAGTTCTTC.